This is a list of T cell receptor beta chains from one sample in a study of cytomegalovirus exposure and HLA in healthy donors. Profiled with immunoSEQ multiplex PCR; TCRdb holds only in-frame clones, not every one. The repertoire has around 140,000 clones, approximately 77% of them found once; the top ten carry 0.8% to 0.95%. The sequenced sample consisted of PBMCs. The origin of the receptors is a woman aged 55-70 years in good health and CMV-seronegative. Both conserved end residues are part of each CDR3. Fields, in order: CDR3 length, V gene, D gene, J gene, CDR3 protein. A D gene is named only where the DNA matches it firmly.

CDR3 length: 14
V gene: TRBV28
D gene: -
J gene: TRBJ2-1
CDR3 protein: CASSFRGAGNEQFF

CDR3 length: 16
V gene: TRBV4-2
D gene: TRBD2
J gene: TRBJ2-3
CDR3 protein: CASSSLTSGGTDTQYF

CDR3 length: 16
V gene: TRBV11-2
D gene: TRBD1
J gene: TRBJ1-4
CDR3 protein: CASSSGQGRTNEKLFF

CDR3 length: 13
V gene: TRBV11-2
D gene: -
J gene: TRBJ1-2
CDR3 protein: CASSPSGGYGYTF

CDR3 length: 14
V gene: TRBV30
D gene: TRBD1
J gene: TRBJ1-2
CDR3 protein: CAWSVDRALFGYTF

CDR3 length: 18
V gene: TRBV7-6
D gene: TRBD2
J gene: TRBJ2-2
CDR3 protein: CASSLAILAGVSAGELFF

CDR3 length: 17
V gene: TRBV7-2
D gene: TRBD2
J gene: TRBJ2-1
CDR3 protein: CASSQQTGLALYNEQFF

CDR3 length: 19
V gene: TRBV10-2
D gene: TRBD2
J gene: TRBJ2-1
CDR3 protein: CASGIPGLAGEGVYSEQFF

CDR3 length: 13
V gene: TRBV19
D gene: -
J gene: TRBJ1-1
CDR3 protein: CASSELRESEAFF

CDR3 length: 14
V gene: TRBV2
D gene: TRBD1
J gene: TRBJ2-3
CDR3 protein: CASNSRGQTDTQYF

CDR3 length: 11
V gene: TRBV30
D gene: -
J gene: TRBJ2-5
CDR3 protein: CAWSAQETQYF

CDR3 length: 15
V gene: TRBV19
D gene: -
J gene: TRBJ2-4
CDR3 protein: CASSLSRQEKNIQYF

CDR3 length: 17
V gene: TRBV28
D gene: -
J gene: TRBJ1-5
CDR3 protein: CASRASGTFNRIQPQHF

CDR3 length: 17
V gene: TRBV27
D gene: -
J gene: TRBJ1-2
CDR3 protein: CASSLKPRQSKNYGYTF

CDR3 length: 15
V gene: TRBV7-6
D gene: -
J gene: TRBJ2-7
CDR3 protein: CASSLTEGSSYEQYF

CDR3 length: 14
V gene: TRBV7-9
D gene: TRBD2
J gene: TRBJ2-7
CDR3 protein: CSSSLGLAGDEQYF

CDR3 length: 13
V gene: TRBV7-2
D gene: -
J gene: TRBJ2-7
CDR3 protein: CASSLGRGYEQYF

CDR3 length: 15
V gene: TRBV6-1
D gene: -
J gene: TRBJ2-5
CDR3 protein: CASSVRQGGRETQYF

CDR3 length: 15
V gene: TRBV19
D gene: -
J gene: -
CDR3 protein: CASSIGLSGIYEQYF

CDR3 length: 16
V gene: TRBV6-6
D gene: -
J gene: TRBJ2-6
CDR3 protein: CASSVREYSGANVLTF

CDR3 length: 15
V gene: TRBV10-1
D gene: TRBD2
J gene: TRBJ2-1
CDR3 protein: CASSERVRAGGEQFF

CDR3 length: 18
V gene: TRBV29-1
D gene: TRBD1
J gene: TRBJ1-1
CDR3 protein: CSALKYRGQAVKNTEAFF